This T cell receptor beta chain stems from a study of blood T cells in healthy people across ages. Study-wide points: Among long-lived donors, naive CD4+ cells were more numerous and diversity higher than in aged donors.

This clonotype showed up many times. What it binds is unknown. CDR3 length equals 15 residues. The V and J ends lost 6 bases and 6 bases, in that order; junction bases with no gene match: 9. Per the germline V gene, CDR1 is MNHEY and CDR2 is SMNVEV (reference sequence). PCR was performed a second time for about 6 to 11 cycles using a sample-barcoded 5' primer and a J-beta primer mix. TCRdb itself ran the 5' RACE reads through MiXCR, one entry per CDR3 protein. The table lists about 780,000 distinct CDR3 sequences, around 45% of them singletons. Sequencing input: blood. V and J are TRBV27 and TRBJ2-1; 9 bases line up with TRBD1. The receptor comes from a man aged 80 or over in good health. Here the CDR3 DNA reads TGTGCCAGCAGGCCACGGGACAGGGTCTCCAATGAGCAGTTCTTC. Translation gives CASRPRDRVSNEQFF.